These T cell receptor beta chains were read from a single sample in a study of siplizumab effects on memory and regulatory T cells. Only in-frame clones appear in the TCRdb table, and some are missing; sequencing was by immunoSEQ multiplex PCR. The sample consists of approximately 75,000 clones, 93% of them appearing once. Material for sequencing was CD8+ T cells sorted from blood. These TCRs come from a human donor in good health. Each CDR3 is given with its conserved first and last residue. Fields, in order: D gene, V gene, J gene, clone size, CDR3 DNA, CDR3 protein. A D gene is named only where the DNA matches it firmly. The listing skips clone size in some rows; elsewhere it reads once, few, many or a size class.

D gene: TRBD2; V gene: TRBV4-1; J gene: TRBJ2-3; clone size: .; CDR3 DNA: TGCGCCAGCTCCCGGGGGGGGGCCTTGGAAGATACGCAGTATTTT; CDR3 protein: CASSRGGALEDTQYF
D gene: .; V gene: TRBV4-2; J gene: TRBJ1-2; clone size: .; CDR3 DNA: TGTGCCAGCAGCCAAGATGTAGGAGAGGCGCGCGGCTACACCTTC; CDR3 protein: CASSQDVGEARGYTF
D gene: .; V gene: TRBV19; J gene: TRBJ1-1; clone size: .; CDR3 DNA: TGTGCCAGTAGTATGGAAGCGAACACTGAAGCTTTCTTT; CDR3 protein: CASSMEANTEAFF
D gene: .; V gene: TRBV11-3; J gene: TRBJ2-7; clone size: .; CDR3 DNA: TGTGCCAGCAGCCCGGACAGCTCCTACGAGCAGTACTTC; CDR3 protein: CASSPDSSYEQYF
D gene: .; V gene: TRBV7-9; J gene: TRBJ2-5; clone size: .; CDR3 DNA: TGTGCCAGCAGCTTAGACCCTTTGGAGACCCAGTACTTC; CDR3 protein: CASSLDPLETQYF
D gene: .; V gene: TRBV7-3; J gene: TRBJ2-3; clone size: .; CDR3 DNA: TGTGCCAGCAGCTCCTCGCCGGCGGGGACGCTAACAGATACGCAGTATTTT; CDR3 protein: CASSSSPAGTLTDTQYF
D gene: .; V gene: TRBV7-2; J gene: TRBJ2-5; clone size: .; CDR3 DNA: TGTGCCAGCAGCTGGACACTTCAAGAGACCCAGTACTTC; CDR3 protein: CASSWTLQETQYF
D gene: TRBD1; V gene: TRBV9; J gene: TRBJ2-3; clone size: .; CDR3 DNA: TGTGCCAGCAGCGCAGGGGGTCCAGATACGCAGTATTTT; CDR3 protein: CASSAGGPDTQYF
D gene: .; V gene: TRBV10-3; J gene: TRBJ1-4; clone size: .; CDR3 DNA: TGTGCCATCAGTGAGTGGACAGCTCATGCAACTAATGAAAAACTGTTTTTT; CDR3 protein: CAISEWTAHATNEKLFF
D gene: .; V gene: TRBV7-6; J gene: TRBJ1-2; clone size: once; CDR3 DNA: TGTGCCAGCAGCTTAGCCCCAGGGTCCGACGGCTACACCTTC; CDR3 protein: CASSLAPGSDGYTF
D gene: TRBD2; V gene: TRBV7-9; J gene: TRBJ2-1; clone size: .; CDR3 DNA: TGTGCCAGCGGACCCCCATGGGCGGGGGCCTACAATGAGCAGTTCTTC; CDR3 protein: CASGPPWAGAYNEQFF
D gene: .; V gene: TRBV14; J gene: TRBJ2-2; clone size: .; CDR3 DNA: TGTGCCAGCAGCCAAGCAGGGGGGACCGGGGAGCTGTTTTTT; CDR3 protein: CASSQAGGTGELFF
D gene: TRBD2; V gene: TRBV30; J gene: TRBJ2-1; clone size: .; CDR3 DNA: TGTGCCTGGAGTTCAGCGGGGGGTCAAAATGAGCAGTTCTTC; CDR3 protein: CAWSSAGGQNEQFF
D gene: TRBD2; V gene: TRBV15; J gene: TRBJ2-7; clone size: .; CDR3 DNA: TGTGCCACCAGCAACGCGGGGGTGCTCGAGCAGTACTTC; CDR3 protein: CATSNAGVLEQYF
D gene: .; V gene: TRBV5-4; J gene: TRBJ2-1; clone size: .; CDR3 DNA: TGTGCCAGCAGCTCCCTTGGAGACCGGGATGAGCAGTTCTTC; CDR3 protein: CASSSLGDRDEQFF
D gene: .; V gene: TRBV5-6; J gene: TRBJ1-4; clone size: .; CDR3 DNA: TGTGCCAGCAGCTTGACAGCAACTAATGAAAAACTGTTTTTT; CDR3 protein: CASSLTATNEKLFF
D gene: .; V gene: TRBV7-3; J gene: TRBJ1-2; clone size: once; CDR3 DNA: TGTGCCAGCAGCTCCCGTCCGGACTTAAACTATGGCTACACCTTC; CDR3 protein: CASSSRPDLNYGYTF
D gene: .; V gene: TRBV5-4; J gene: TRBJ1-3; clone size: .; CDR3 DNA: TGTGCCAGCAGCTTGGATGGAAACACCATATATTTT; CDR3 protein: CASSLDGNTIYF
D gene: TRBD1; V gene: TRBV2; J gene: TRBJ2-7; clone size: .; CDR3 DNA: TGTGCCAGCAGCGGACAGGGTGACGAGCAGTACTTC; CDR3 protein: CASSGQGDEQYF
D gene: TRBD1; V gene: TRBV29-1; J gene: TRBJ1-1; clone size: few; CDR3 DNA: TGCAGCGTGACCTTCGGGACAGGAGGCACTGAAGCTTTCTTT; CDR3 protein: CSVTFGTGGTEAFF
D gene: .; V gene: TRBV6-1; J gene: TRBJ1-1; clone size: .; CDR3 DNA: TGTGCCAGCAGTGAAGGACTCAGCATGAACACTGAAGCTTTCTTT; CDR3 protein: CASSEGLSMNTEAFF
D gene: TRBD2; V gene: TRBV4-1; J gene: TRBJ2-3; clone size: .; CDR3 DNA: TGCGCCAGCAGCCAAGTCCCCGGTGGGGGGGCAGATACGCAGTATTTT; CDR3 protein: CASSQVPGGGADTQYF
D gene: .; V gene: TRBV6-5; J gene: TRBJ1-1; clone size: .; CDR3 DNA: TGTGCCAGCAGTGGTTGGGCCGAGGGGAACACTGAAGCTTTCTTT; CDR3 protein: CASSGWAEGNTEAFF
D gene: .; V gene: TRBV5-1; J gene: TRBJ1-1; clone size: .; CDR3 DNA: TGCGCCAGCAGCTTGGAAGGGAACACTGAAGCTTTCTTT; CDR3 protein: CASSLEGNTEAFF
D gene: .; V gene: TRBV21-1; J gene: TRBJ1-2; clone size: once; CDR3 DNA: TGTGCCAGCAGCCTTTCGGGGGAAAACGTCTCCTATGGCTACACCTTC; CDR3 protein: CASSLSGENVSYGYTF
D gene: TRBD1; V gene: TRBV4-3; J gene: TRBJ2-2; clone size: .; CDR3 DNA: TGCGCCAGCAGCCCCCAGACAGGGACCACCGGGGAGCTGTTTTTT; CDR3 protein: CASSPQTGTTGELFF
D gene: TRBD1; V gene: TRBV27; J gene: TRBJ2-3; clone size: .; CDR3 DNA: TGTGCCAGCAGTGGACAGGGTAACACAGATACGCAGTATTTT; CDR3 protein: CASSGQGNTDTQYF
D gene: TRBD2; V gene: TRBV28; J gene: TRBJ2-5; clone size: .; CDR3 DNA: TGTGCCAGCAGTTCCAGGCTAGCGGGGGGGCGGTTGGAGACCCAGTACTTC; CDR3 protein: CASSSRLAGGRLETQYF
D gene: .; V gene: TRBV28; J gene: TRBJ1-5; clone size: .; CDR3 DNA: TGTGCCAGCAGTTTAGTCGGGGGGCTTTCTCAGCCCCAGCATTTT; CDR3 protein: CASSLVGGLSQPQHF
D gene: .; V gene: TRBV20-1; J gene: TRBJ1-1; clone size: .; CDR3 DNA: TGCAGTGCGGCTCGGAACACTGAAGCTTTCTTT; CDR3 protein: CSAARNTEAFF
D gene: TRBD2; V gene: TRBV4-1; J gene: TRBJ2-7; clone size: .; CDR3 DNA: TGCGCCAGCAGCCAAGGGCGGGGGGATTTGCAGTACTTC; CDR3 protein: CASSQGRGDLQYF
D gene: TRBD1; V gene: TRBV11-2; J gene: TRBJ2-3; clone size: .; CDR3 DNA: TGTGCCAGCAGCTTAGATCGCGGACAGGGCTTTGAAGGCACAGATACGCAGTATTTT; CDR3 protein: CASSLDRGQGFEGTDTQYF
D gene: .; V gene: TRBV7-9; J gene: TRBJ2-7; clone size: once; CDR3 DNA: TGTGCCAGCAGCTTTGACGGACTATCCGAGGTCTTC; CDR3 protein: CASSFDGLSEVF
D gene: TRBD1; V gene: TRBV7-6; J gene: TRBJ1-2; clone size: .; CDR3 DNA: TGTGCCAGCAGTTGGGACAGGGGGCAGAGTGGCTACACCTTC; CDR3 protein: CASSWDRGQSGYTF
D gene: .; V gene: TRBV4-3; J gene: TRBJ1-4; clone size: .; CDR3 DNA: TGCGCCAGCAGCCATAGACAGGAAAATGAAAAACTGTTTTTT; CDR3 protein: CASSHRQENEKLFF
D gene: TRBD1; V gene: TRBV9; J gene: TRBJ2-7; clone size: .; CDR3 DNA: TGTGCCAGCGGGGCGACAGGGGTCGAGCAGTACTTC; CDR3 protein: CASGATGVEQYF
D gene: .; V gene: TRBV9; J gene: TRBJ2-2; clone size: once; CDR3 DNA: TGTGCCAGCAGCACAGAGCCCGGGGAGCTGTTTTTT; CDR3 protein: CASSTEPGELFF